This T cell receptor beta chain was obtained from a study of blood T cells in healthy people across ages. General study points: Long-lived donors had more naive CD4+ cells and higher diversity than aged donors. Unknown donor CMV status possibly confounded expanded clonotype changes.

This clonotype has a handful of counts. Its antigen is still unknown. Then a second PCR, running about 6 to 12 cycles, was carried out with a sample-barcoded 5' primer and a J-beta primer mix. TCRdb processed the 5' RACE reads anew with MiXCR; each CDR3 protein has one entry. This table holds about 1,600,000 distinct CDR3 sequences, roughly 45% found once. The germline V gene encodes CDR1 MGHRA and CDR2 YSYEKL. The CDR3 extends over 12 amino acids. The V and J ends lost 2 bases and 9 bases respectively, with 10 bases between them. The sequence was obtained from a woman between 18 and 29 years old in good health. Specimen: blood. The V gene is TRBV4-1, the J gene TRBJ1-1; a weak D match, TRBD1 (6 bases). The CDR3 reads CASSQTTGKAFF. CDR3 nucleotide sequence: TGCGCCAGCAGCCAAACTACAGGGAAAGCTTTCTTT.